This T cell receptor beta chain was found in a study of tumor-infiltrating lymphocytes in primary liver carcinoma (dated 2017 in TCRdb). About the study as a whole: Of the five patients (three men and two women, aged 30 to 69 years), four had hepatocellular carcinoma and one had combined HCC and intrahepatic cholangiocarcinoma. A total of some 35 specimens from 5 patients underwent TCRbeta repertoire sequencing, comprising about 25 tumor regions, 5 adjacent noncancerous liver tissues and 5 peripheral blood samples. The study combined TCRbeta repertoire sequencing, expression microarrays and whole-exome sequencing across five regions of each liver tumor, with adjacent normal tissue and blood. The tumors of the five patients were staged as T1-T3 N0M0, with maximum diameters ranging from roughly 4 to 10 cm. Technical replicate repertoires showed high reproducibility, with mean shared-clone rates approximately 0.87 and correlation coefficients above 0.95. Roughly 3.5 to 8 million productive TCRbeta reads were obtained per sample, and no significant difference in read depth was found between tissue types. Results the study describes overall, beyond this receptor: Only a few patients were included in the study, and the authors note that the findings should be validated in a larger study. Only the TCR beta chain was sequenced, which likely underestimates true repertoire diversity because unpaired alpha chains were not captured. Bulk unsorted samples precluded comparing CD4+ and CD8+ T cell repertoires. Pairs of tumor regions showed greater repertoire overlap (mean about 36%) than tumor-adjacent pairs (approximately 17%) or tumor-blood pairs (approximately 14%), which is consistent with antigen-driven expansion. The top 250 clones accounted for a significantly greater share of the repertoire in tumors than in blood (p = 0.039).

A constant-region primer and ProtoScript II reverse transcriptase were used to reverse-transcribe TCRbeta-specific cDNA from about 0.55 ug total RNA. Three nested multiplex PCR rounds, following a slightly modified ARM-PCR procedure, were used to build the TCRbeta libraries. Sample barcodes and Illumina adapters were added in a final 25-cycle PCR with Deep VentR polymerase. Amplicons of 200-500 bp were gel-purified with a QIAquick gel extraction kit before sequencing. An Illumina HiSeq 2500 was used to sequence the TCRbeta amplicons, generating 250-bp paired-end reads. The study's processing was this. Quality trimming of reads was performed with Trimmomatic v0.33, and paired reads were merged with FLASH v1.2.11 so that full CDR3 sequences could be recovered. MiGEC v1.2.1b assigned V, D and J germline segments to the rearranged TCRbeta sequences. Clonotype statistics and Shannon-Wiener diversity indices were calculated with VDJtools v1.0.0. Except for diversity analysis, only the 250 most abundant clonotypes of each sample were used in subsequent analyses to reduce sampling bias. The public reads were reprocessed in TCRdb via fastp at Q25 and MiXCR, keeping in-frame beta chains. Rows are combined by CDR3 protein, so each entry shows the most common genes and DNA. These V and J calls rely on TCRdb rather than the paper's analysis. This sample holds around 79,000 distinct CDR3 sequences; around 66% were observed only once. The top ten hold 26% of the sample.

A remark on this clonotype: This clone's antigen is unknown. With a much larger clone just one base away, this may be a read error.

Total RNA and DNA were co-extracted without cell sorting from around 20-30 mg of bulk tissue using the AllPrep DNA/RNA mini kit. Between November 2015 and 2016, roughly 5 patients in China with histopathologically diagnosed primary liver carcinoma had their tumors surgically resected. At the time of sampling, the patients had chronic HBV infection and had not received any treatment. Each fresh piece of tumor and adjacent tissue was cut in two, with one half stored in RNAlater at -80 degrees C and the other half sent for histology. Sequenced input: tumor-adjacent normal liver tissue. This receptor was taken from a man aged 40-50 years with primary liver carcinoma and hepatitis B virus infection.

The CDR3 sequence is CASSEFGLRRNERYF. The bases read TGCGCCAGCAGTGAGTTCGGACTTAGAAGGAACGAGCGGTACTTC. The V gene is TRBV10-1 and the J gene is TRBJ2-7; the D gene is possibly TRBD2, with 5 bases matching. The CDR1 and CDR2 encoded by the germline V gene (reference sequence) are WNHNN and SYGVQD. The CDR3 runs 15 amino acids, cysteine and phenylalanine included. The entry retains the CDR3 DNA only, 45 bases that are in frame from base 1.